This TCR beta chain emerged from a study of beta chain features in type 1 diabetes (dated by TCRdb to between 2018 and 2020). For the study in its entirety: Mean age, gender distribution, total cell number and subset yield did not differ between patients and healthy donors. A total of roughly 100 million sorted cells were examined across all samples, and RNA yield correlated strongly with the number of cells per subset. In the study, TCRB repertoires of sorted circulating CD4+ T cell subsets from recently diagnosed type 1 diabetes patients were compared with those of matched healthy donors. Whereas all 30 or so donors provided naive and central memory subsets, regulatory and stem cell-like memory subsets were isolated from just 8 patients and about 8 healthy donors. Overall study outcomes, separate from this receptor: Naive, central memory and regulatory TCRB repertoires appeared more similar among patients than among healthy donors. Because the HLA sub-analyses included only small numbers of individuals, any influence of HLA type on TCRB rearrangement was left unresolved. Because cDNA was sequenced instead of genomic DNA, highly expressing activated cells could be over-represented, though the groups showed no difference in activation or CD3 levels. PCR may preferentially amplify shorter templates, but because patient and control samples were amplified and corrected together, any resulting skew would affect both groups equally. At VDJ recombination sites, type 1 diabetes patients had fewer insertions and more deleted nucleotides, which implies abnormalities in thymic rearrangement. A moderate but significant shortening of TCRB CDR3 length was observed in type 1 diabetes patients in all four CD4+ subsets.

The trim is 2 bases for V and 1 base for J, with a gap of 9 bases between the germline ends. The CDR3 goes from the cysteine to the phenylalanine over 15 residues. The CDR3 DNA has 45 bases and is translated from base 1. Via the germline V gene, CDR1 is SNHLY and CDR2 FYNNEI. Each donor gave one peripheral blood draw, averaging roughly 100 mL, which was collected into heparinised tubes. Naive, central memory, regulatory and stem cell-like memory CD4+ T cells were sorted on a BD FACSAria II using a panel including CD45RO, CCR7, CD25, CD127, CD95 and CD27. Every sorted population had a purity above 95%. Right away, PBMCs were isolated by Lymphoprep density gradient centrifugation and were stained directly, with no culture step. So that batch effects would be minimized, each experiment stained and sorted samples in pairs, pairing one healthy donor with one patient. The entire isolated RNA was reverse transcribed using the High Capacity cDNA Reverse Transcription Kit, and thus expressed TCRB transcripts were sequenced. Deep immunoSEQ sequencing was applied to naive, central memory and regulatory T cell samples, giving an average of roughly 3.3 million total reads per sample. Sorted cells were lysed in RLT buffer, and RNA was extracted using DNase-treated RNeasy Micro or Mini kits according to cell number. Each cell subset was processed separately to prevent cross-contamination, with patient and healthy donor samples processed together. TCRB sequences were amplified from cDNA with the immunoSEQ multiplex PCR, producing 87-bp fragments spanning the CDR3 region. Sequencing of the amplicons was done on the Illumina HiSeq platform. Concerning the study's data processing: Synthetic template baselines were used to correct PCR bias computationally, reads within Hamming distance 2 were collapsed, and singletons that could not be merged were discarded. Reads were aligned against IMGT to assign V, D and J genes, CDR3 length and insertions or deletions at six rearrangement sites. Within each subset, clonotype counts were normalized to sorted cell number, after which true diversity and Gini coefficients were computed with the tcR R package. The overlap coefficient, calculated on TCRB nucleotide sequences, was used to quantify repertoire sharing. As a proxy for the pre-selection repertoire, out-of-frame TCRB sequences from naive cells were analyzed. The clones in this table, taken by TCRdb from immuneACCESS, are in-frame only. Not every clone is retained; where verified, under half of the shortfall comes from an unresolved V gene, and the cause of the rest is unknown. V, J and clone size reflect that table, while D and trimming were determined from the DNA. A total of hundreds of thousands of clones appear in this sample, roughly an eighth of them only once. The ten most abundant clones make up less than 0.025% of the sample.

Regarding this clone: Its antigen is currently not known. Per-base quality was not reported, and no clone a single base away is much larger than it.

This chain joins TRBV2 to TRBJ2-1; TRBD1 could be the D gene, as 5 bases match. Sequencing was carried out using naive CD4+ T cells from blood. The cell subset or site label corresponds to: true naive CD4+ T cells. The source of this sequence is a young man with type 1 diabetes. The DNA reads TGTGCCAGCAGTGAATCGACAGAATCCTACAATGAGCAGTTCTTC. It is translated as CASSESTESYNEQFF.